The 19 T cell receptor beta chains listed next were all sequenced from one sample in a study of T-cell memory formation after mild COVID-19. MiXCR, run by TCRdb on the 5' RACE reads, gives a single entry per CDR3 protein. The sample records hundreds of thousands of distinct CDR3 sequences, around 18% being singletons. Sequenced sample: PBMCs or a T cell subset sorted from them (not recorded which). The receptors derive from an adult woman who had mild COVID-19 (a few samples of this study predate the infection). Cell type and time point are not known.

This clonotype appeared a few times. This chain joins TRBV11-3 and TRBJ2-7; D is perhaps TRBD2 (6 bases). The germline CDR1 and CDR2 sequences are SGHNT and YENEEA. The CDR3 loop spans 13 amino acids. Trimming took off 8 bases at V and 8 bases at J, with 19 bases between the two ends. CDR3 protein: CASRTSGLTKQYF. The CDR3 nucleotides are TGTGCCAGCCGGACGAGCGGGCTGACAAAGCAGTACTTC. The variable domain in full, with the rest retrieved from reference TRBV11-3 and TRBJ2-7, is EAGVVQSPRYKIIEKKQPVAFWCNPISGHNTLYWYLQNLGQGPELLIRYENEEAVDDSQLPKDRFSAERLKGVDSTLKIQPAELGDSAVYLCASRTSGLTKQYFGPGTRLTVT.

This clonotype showed up just a few times. V is TRBV7-9 and J is TRBJ2-1; 9 nucleotides agree with TRBD1. Germline-derived CDR1 and CDR2 are SEHNR and FQNEAQ (reference sequence). V trimming: 5 bases; J trimming: 3 bases; junction bases outside the gene matches: 5. The CDR3 contains 15 residues. Written as DNA, the CDR3 is TGTGCCAGCAGCCTTGGGACAGGGATCTACAATGAGCAGTTCTTC. Its translation: CASSLGTGIYNEQFF.

CDR3 DNA: TGCAGTGCTACTACCGCCGGGACAGGGGAGGGCTACACCTTC. This sequence encodes CSATTAGTGEGYTF. The genes are TRBV20-1 and TRBJ1-2; 10 bases match TRBD1. V trimming: 4 bases; J trimming: 8 bases; junction bases outside the gene matches: 10. The CDR3 is 14 residues long. The germline gives CDR1 DFQATT, CDR2 SNEGSKA (reference sequence).

This sequence joins TRBV20-1 and TRBJ1-1; unclear D gene. Germline-derived CDR1 and CDR2 are DFQATT and SNEGSKA (reference sequence). V shed 6 bases and J shed 11 bases, with 16 bases lying between them. This CDR3 is built from 11 residues. The CDR3 DNA reads TGCAGTGCCGCCCCCCAGACGGTGGCTTTCTTT. Protein sequence: CSAAPQTVAFF.

In its sample, this clonotype was seen a few times. The chain couples TRBV7-2 to TRBJ1-4; the D is unclear. The germline CDR1 and CDR2 sequences are SGHTA and FQGNSA. The CDR3 length is 14 residues. V was clipped by 5 bases and J by 0 bases, with 7 bases between them. The CDR3 DNA follows: TGTGCCAGCAGCAACAGAACAACTAATGAAAAACTGTTTTTT. Its protein product is CASSNRTTNEKLFF.

J is TRBJ2-7 and V is TRBV12-3 or TRBV12-4, with D tentatively TRBD1 or TRBD2 (6 bases each). The CDR3 loop spans 13 amino acids. V was shortened by 3 bases and J by 7 bases, with 13 bases between the two germline ends. CDR3 protein: CASSFGQGREQYF. CDR3 sequence (DNA): TGTGCCAGCAGTTTCGGGCAGGGGAGGGAGCAGTACTTC.

This clonotype has only a few counts. This chain joins TRBV12-3 or TRBV12-4 and TRBJ2-5; D is unresolved. V was shortened by 6 bases and J by 5 bases, with 7 bases between the two germline ends. This CDR3 is built from 11 residues. CDR3 in DNA: TGTGCCAGCAGGCTATTTGAGACCCAGTACTTC. This sequence encodes CASRLFETQYF.

V usage is TRBV7-3 and J usage is TRBJ2-6; 7 nucleotides match TRBD1. V was pared by 4 bases and J by 3 bases, with 3 bases of the junction left unmatched. Germline V gene sequence: CDR1 SGHTA, CDR2 FQGTGA. The CDR3 sequence is 15 residues long. CDR3 nucleotide sequence: TGTGCCAGCAGCTCGACAGGGCTTGGGGCCAACGTCCTGACTTTC. Translation gives CASSSTGLGANVLTF.

The J gene is TRBJ2-1, the V gene TRBV20-1; TRBD2 agrees at 12 bases. Per germline, CDR1 DFQATT and CDR2 SNEGSKA (reference sequence). This CDR3 is 16 amino acids long. V lost 2 bases and J lost 3; bases outside the gene matches: 5. CDR3 residues: CSARWRTSGVYNEQFF. The CDR3 region has the DNA TGCAGTGCTAGATGGAGGACTAGCGGGGTCTACAATGAGCAGTTCTTC.

This clonotype was detected only a few times. The gene calls are TRBV20-1 and TRBJ2-7, with 9 bases matching TRBD2. This CDR3 is 14 amino acids long. From germline, CDR1 is DFQATT and CDR2 SNEGSKA (reference sequence). The J segment lost 3 bases and the V segment lost 1 base, leaving 4 bases of the junction unmatched. In DNA form, the CDR3 reads TGCAGTGCTAGAGGGACTAGCGACTACTACGAGCAGTACTTC. Protein product: CSARGTSDYYEQYF.

The chain's CDR3 is CSASPDRLDIGIEAFF. The DNA for the CDR3 is TGCAGTGCTAGCCCGGACAGACTAGATATAGGGATAGAAGCTTTCTTT. This chain uses TRBV20-1 with TRBJ1-1, with a possible D match to TRBD1 (6 bases). CDR3 length equals 16 residues. Germline V gene lookup returns CDR1 DFQATT and CDR2 SNEGSKA (reference sequence). Trimming removed 3 bases at V and 8 bases at J, with 25 bases between.

The V gene is TRBV24-1, the J gene TRBJ2-7; the match to TRBD1 covers 9 bases. Germline V lookup: CDR1 KGHDR, CDR2 SFDVKD. V lost 4 bases, J lost 2 bases, and 8 bases stayed unmatched. The CDR3 is made up of 16 amino acids. The CDR3 here is CATSDPDRGGPYEQYF. In DNA, the CDR3 is TGTGCCACCAGTGACCCTGACAGGGGGGGCCCCTACGAGCAGTACTTC.

This clonotype has only a few counts. This chain uses TRBV15 with TRBJ2-5, with TRBD2 as a possible D gene (6 bases). The CDR3 is made up of 15 amino acids. Germline-derived CDR1 and CDR2 are LNHNV and YYDKDF (reference sequence). Trimming removed 0 bases from V and 0 bases from J, with 8 bases in between. The CDR3 nucleotides are TGTGCCACCAGCAGAGAGGGAGGTGACCAAGAGACCCAGTACTTC. It translates to CATSREGGDQETQYF.

V is TRBV10-2 and J is TRBJ2-7; 9 bases are shared with TRBD2. V trimming: 2 bases; J trimming: 5 bases; junction bases outside the gene matches: 4. Germline loops: CDR1 WSHSY, CDR2 SAAADI. The CDR3 length is 14 residues. CDR3: CASSEAGGLDEQYF. CDR3 coding DNA: TGCGCCAGCAGTGAGGCGGGAGGGCTCGACGAGCAGTACTTC.

This chain uses TRBV4-2 with TRBJ2-5; tentative D call: TRBD1 (6 bases). Germline lookup yields CDR1 LGHNA and CDR2 YNFKEQ. This CDR3 region has 15 residues. V was trimmed by 3 bases and J by 0 bases, leaving 11 bases between them. CDR3 in DNA: TGTGCCAGCAGCCAGATACAGGGTAACCAAGAGACCCAGTACTTC. Translation: CASSQIQGNQETQYF.

J is TRBJ2-3 and V is TRBV5-5, with no clear D. With 3 bases removed from V and 0 bases from J, the gap between germline ends came to 17 bases. Germline lookup yields CDR1 SGHKS and CDR2 YYEKEE (reference sequence). The CDR3 covers 17 residues. The CDR3 loop reads CASSYRAATISTDTQYF. In DNA, the CDR3 is TGTGCCAGCAGCTATAGGGCAGCCACTATTAGCACAGATACGCAGTATTTT.

This clonotype came up a few times. The chain carries TRBV20-1 and TRBJ1-6, with D uncertain. The CDR3 loop spans 16 amino acids. Germline V gene sequence: CDR1 DFQATT, CDR2 SNEGSKA (reference sequence). The V end lost 0 bases, the J end lost 9 bases, and 18 bases lay between the germline ends. CDR3 sequence: CSARDVRELNGSPLHF. The CDR3 DNA reads as TGCAGTGCTAGAGATGTCCGGGAGTTGAACGGTTCACCCCTCCACTTT.

This clonotype has ten or more counts. V usage is TRBV5-1 and J usage is TRBJ1-1; TRBD1 might be the D (6 bases). V gave up 2 bases and J gave up 0 bases, with 20 bases separating them. The CDR3 extends over 18 amino acids. Germline-derived CDR1 and CDR2 are SGHRS and YFSETQ. The CDR3 reads CASSFRGPEPTLNTEAFF. The CDR3 bases are TGCGCCAGCAGCTTTCGGGGGCCAGAACCGACCTTGAACACTGAAGCTTTCTTT.

This chain joins TRBV20-1 and TRBJ2-2, with D tentatively TRBD1 (6 bases). This CDR3 is 14 amino acids long. In germline, CDR1 is DFQATT, CDR2 SNEGSKA (reference sequence). V lost 5 bases and J lost 4, with 14 bases in between. The CDR3 loop reads CSAGPGVGTGELFF. CDR3 DNA sequence: TGCAGTGCTGGCCCAGGGGTTGGCACCGGGGAGCTGTTTTTT.